This T cell receptor (beta chain) was obtained from a study of blood T cells in healthy people across ages. Primers used in a second PCR of roughly 6 to 11 cycles were a sample-barcoded 5' primer and a J-beta primer mix. TCRdb analysed the 5' RACE reads with MiXCR anew, one entry per CDR3 protein. The table shows 550,000 to 700,000 distinct CDR3 sequences, with 25% to 30% occurring only once. This clonotype appeared a few times. At one end, the junction sequence differs from germline, possibly due to a read error. The extraction recovered at least 5 micrograms of total RNA per sample. The CDR3 extends over 16 amino acids. Germline CDR1 is KGHSH and CDR2 is LQKENI.

The gene calls are TRBV18 and TRBJ2-5, with D perhaps matching TRBD2 (5 bases). The sequence was collected from a woman in her 70s in good health. What was sequenced was blood. The CDR3, as DNA: TGTGCCAGCTCACCGGCTCGTGACGGGGAAGTTGAGACTCAGTACTTC. As protein: CASSPARDGEVETQYF.